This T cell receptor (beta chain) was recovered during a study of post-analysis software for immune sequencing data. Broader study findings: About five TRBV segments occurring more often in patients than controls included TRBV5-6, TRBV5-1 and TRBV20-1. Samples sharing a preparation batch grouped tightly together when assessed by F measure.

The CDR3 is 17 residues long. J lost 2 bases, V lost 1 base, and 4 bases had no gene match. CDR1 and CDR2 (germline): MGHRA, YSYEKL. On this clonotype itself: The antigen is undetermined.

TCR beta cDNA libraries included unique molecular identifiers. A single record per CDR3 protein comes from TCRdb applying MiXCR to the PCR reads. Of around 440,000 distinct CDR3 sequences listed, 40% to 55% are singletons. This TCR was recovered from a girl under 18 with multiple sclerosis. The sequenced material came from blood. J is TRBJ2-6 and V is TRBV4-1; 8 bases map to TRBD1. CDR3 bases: TGCGCCAGCAGCCAAGCCCAGGGGGCTGCTGGGGCCAACGTCCTGACTTTC. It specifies CASSQAQGAAGANVLTF.